The text below deals with one T cell receptor beta chain. Its antigen is unidentified. Trimming at V came to 4 bases and at J to 5 bases, leaving 7 bases not matched to a gene. Germline lookup yields CDR1 MNHEY and CDR2 SMNVEV (reference sequence). CDR3 length: 16 amino acids. This record comes from a study of early T cells in non-severe SARS-CoV-2 infection. Study-level findings and limits: Sequences matched to VDJdb favored anti-spike CD8 responses, while private and CD4 specificities were missed.

TCRdb analysed the 5' RACE reads with MiXCR anew, one entry per CDR3 protein. This table holds roughly 75,000 distinct CDR3 sequences, about a sixth found once. This chain joins TRBV27 and TRBJ2-1, with 11 bases fitting TRBD2. The specimen sequenced was whole blood. This clonotype was obtained from an adult who was a healthcare worker with PCR-confirmed SARS-CoV-2 infection or an uninfected control (not recorded which). Written as DNA, the CDR3 is TGTGCCAGCAGTTCCCTACTAGCGGGAGCCAACAATGAGCAGTTCTTC. Translation: CASSSLLAGANNEQFF.